This TCR beta chain was captured in a study of shared clonotypes between healthy human individuals. Study-wide findings and caveats: A few donors held approximately 4.6% of naive CD4 clonotypes in common. Larger estimated richness was generally recorded for naive subsets relative to memory subsets. The diversity represented, both genetic and in exposure history, was limited by few donors.

About this clone itself: Its antigen is unidentified.

At a deep level, the assay was run. Assay: immunoSEQ multiplex PCR; the TCRdb copy retains only in-frame clones and omits some. The table lists roughly 2.2 million clones, roughly 90% of them singletons, with 0.37% in the top ten. Germline CDR1 and CDR2: SGHAT and FQNNGV. CDR3 length: 12 amino acids. V lost 1 base and J lost 12, with 10 bases in between. This TCR derives from a man aged 18-30 years in good health. Some clones in this sample may be carry-over from other donors' samples. The source material was naive CD4+ T cells from PBMCs. Subset described: CD45RA+ positively selected. V is TRBV11-2 and J is TRBJ2-1; D is perhaps TRBD1 (6 bases). In DNA, the CDR3 is TGTGCCAGCAGCTTAGTTTGGGGGCTGCAGTTCTTC. Protein sequence: CASSLVWGLQFF.